A selection of T cell receptor beta chains follows, all from one sample in a study of blood T cell repertoires in COVID-19. Method: immunoSEQ multiplex PCR; TCRdb's copy keeps in-frame clones and lacks some. The repertoire holds about 100,000 clones, with 70% to 80% as singletons. The sequenced sample consisted of peripheral blood. These receptors were obtained from a man in his 70s with active or convalescent COVID-19. The CDR3 runs from the conserved cysteine through the conserved F or W. The D gene is left open where the match is weak. Size tells how often a clone was seen (once, few, many) or the class of an expanded clone, and some rows leave it out.

j_call	v_call	d_call	clone_size	cdr3_nt	cdr3_aa
TRBJ2-7	TRBV5-6	TRBD1	once	TGTGCCAGCAGCTTGGACAGGGGGCTTGTCGGGAGCTCCTACGAGCAGTACTTC	CASSLDRGLVGSSYEQYF
TRBJ2-1	TRBV19	.	.	TGTGCCAGTAGTACCTGGGGGCATGAGCAGTTCTTC	CASSTWGHEQFF
TRBJ2-5	TRBV20-1	TRBD1	once	TGCAGTGCTAGTAGATGGGCAGGGGGACGAGAGACCCAGTACTTC	CSASRWAGGRETQYF
TRBJ1-1	TRBV15	.	.	TGTGCCACCAGCAGAGATTTAACTGCCAACACTGAAGCTTTCTTT	CATSRDLTANTEAFF
TRBJ1-1	TRBV29-1	.	few	TGCAGCGTTGCTGACCCGTCGAGCGCTGAAGCTTTCTTT	CSVADPSSAEAFF
TRBJ1-5	TRBV27	.	.	TGTGCCAGCAGCAGGGTTTGGAATAGCAATCAGCCCCAGCATTTT	CASSRVWNSNQPQHF
TRBJ2-7	TRBV7-6	TRBD1	.	TGTGCCAGCAGCCCTACTATAACCGGGACAGGGGATGACGAGCAGTACTTC	CASSPTITGTGDDEQYF
TRBJ1-1	TRBV5-1	.	few	TGCGCCAGCAGACCCATCCGGGAGCCTAACACTGAAGCTTTCTTT	CASRPIREPNTEAFF
TRBJ1-1	TRBV11-2	TRBD1	.	TGTGCCAGCAGCTTGGGACAGGGAGTCACTGAAGCTTTCTTT	CASSLGQGVTEAFF
TRBJ2-7	TRBV6-2/TRBV6-3	TRBD1	.	TGTGCCAGCAGCCCGGGACAGTCCTACGAGCAGTACTTC	CASSPGQSYEQYF
TRBJ1-1	TRBV11-2	.	.	TGTGCCAGCAGCCAGGGGAACACTGAAGCTTTCTTT	CASSQGNTEAFF
TRBJ2-5	TRBV3-1/TRBV3-2	TRBD2	once	TGTGCCAGCAGCCAAGATGTAAATAGCGGGGGGGCCAGGGAGACCCAGTACTTC	CASSQDVNSGGARETQYF
TRBJ2-5	TRBV16	.	.	TGTGCCAGCAGCCAATTCCTGGGGCTGGAGACCCAGTACTTC	CASSQFLGLETQYF
TRBJ2-5	TRBV5-6	TRBD2	.	TGTGCCAGCAGCACCCTCGTGGCGGGGGAACAAGAGACCCAGTACTTC	CASSTLVAGEQETQYF
TRBJ1-2	TRBV7-9	TRBD1	.	TGTGCCAGCAGTATACAGGGGATAGAGGACTATGGCTACACCTTC	CASSIQGIEDYGYTF
TRBJ1-6	TRBV9	.	.	TGTGCCAGCAGCGTACGGGGGGGTAATTCACCCCTCCACTTT	CASSVRGGNSPLHF
TRBJ2-5	TRBV19	.	.	TGTGCCAGTAGTATAGGGGGAGGCCAAGAGACCCAGTACTTC	CASSIGGGQETQYF
TRBJ2-2	TRBV3-1/TRBV3-2	.	.	TGTGCCAGCAGCCAACTTAAGAACACCGGGGAGCTGTTTTTT	CASSQLKNTGELFF
TRBJ1-2	TRBV29-1	.	once	TGCAGCGTTGAAGAGGCAGGGCCTGGCTACACCTTC	CSVEEAGPGYTF
TRBJ1-2	TRBV5-5	.	.	TGTGCCAGCAGCCTAATAGTCGGACAGACCAACTATGGCTACACCTTC	CASSLIVGQTNYGYTF